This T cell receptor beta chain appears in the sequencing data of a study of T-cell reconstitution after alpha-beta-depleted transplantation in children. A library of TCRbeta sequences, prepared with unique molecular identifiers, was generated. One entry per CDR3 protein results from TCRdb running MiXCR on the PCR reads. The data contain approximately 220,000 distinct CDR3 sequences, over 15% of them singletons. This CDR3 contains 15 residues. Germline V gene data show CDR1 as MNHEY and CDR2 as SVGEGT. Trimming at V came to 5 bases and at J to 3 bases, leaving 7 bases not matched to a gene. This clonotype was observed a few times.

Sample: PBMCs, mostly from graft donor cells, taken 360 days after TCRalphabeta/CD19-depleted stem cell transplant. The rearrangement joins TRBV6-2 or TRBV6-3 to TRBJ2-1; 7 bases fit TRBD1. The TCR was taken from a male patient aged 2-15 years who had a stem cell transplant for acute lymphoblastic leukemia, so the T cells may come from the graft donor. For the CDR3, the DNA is TGTGCCAGCAGTCTCGACAGGGTAATCTACAATGAGCAGTTCTTC. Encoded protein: CASSLDRVIYNEQFF.